This T cell receptor (beta chain) was sequenced for a study of tumor and adjacent non-tumor tissue in lung cancer. Trimming at V came to 5 bases and at J to 1 base, leaving 17 bases not matched to a gene. Germline-derived CDR1 and CDR2 are SEHNR and FQNEAQ (reference sequence). The CDR3 runs 20 residues. A modified ARM-PCR protocol with three rounds of nested PCR amplified TCRbeta. TCRdb itself ran the multiplex PCR reads through MiXCR, one entry per CDR3 protein. Of 85,000 or so distinct CDR3 sequences listed, 75% to 85% are singletons. RNA was extracted from bulk tissue without any cell sorting. This non-tumor lung sample came from over 3 cm beyond the tumor edge.

Sequencing was carried out using distant non-tumor lung tissue. The V call is TRBV7-9, the J call TRBJ1-1; 12 bases are a match to TRBD1. This TCR was recovered from a woman aged 45-65 years with non-small cell lung cancer. The CDR3, as DNA: TGTGCCAGCAGCGGGCGCCGGGACAGGGGGCGCGAAGATCCGAACACTGAAGCTTTCTTT. It translates to CASSGRRDRGREDPNTEAFF.